Listed below are T cell receptor beta chains from one sample, sequenced in a study of T cell repertoires in cytomegalovirus infection. TCRdb re-analysed the reads in MiXCR, keeping a single row per CDR3 protein. The sample holds tens of thousands of distinct CDR3 sequences; about 21% are singletons and the top ten take about 55%. Their specific antigens are unknown. The sequenced sample was CD8+ T cells from cultured PBMCs, obtained from culture after CMV antigen stimulation. Every receptor here comes from a human donor in good health (CMV status not recorded). Some clones in this sample may be carry-over from other donors' samples. CDR3s include the opening cysteine and the closing phenylalanine or tryptophan. Fields, in order: CDR3 length, J gene, clone size, V gene, D gene, CDR3 DNA, CDR3 protein. The D gene is left open where the match is weak. Expanded clones are given a class, and other clones once, few, many or no size at all.

13 TRBJ2-7 . TRBV7-3 . TGTGCCAGCAGCACAGGGCTGGGGGACGAGCAGTACTTC CASSTGLGDEQYF
15 TRBJ2-2 many TRBV11-2 TRBD1 TGTGCCAGCAGCAAAAGACAGGGTAGTACCGGGGAGCTGTTTTTT CASSKRQGSTGELFF
14 TRBJ2-2 . TRBV25-1 . TGTGCCAGCAGTGAACGGTTAAACACCGGGGAGCTGTTTTTT CASSERLNTGELFF
14 TRBJ2-7 . TRBV6-1 . TGTGCCAGCAGTGAAACAATTAGCGGCTACGAGCAGTACTTC CASSETISGYEQYF
14 TRBJ2-7 many TRBV7-2 TRBD1 TGTGCCAGCAGCACGTGGACAGGGGGCTACGAGCAGTACTTC CASSTWTGGYEQYF
13 TRBJ2-7 few TRBV6-4 . TGTGCCAGCCCTCATGCGGAGATGTACGAGCAGTACTTC CASPHAEMYEQYF
15 TRBJ2-7 many TRBV12-3/TRBV12-4 TRBD1 TGTGCCAGCAGTTTCGGGACAGGGAAAATCTACGAGCAGTACTTC CASSFGTGKIYEQYF
15 TRBJ2-5 many TRBV11-2 TRBD2 TGTGCCAGCAGCCCCCTAGTGGGCGGGGGGGAGACCCAGTACTTC CASSPLVGGGETQYF
16 TRBJ2-1 many TRBV7-7 . TGTGCTAGCAGCCCACAAACCTGGCGGGAATACAATGAGCAGTTCTTC CASSPQTWREYNEQFF
13 TRBJ2-1 many TRBV28 . TGTGCCAGCGGAGGTAAATCCTACAATGAGCAGTTCTTC CASGGKSYNEQFF
14 TRBJ2-7 . TRBV5-1 . TGCGCCAGCAGCACGGAAGAGGACGGCTACGAGCAGTACTTC CASSTEEDGYEQYF
13 TRBJ2-1 . TRBV9 . TGTGCCAGCAGCGCGACTAGTCGTGATGAGCAGTTCTTC CASSATSRDEQFF
14 TRBJ1-2 many TRBV4-1 . TGCGCCAGCAGCCTAGACAGATCGATCTATGGCTACACCTTC CASSLDRSIYGYTF
10 TRBJ2-7 many TRBV6-6 . TGTGCCAGCAGTTCGGAAGAGCAGTACTTC CASSSEEQYF
15 TRBJ2-7 . TRBV19 . TGTGCCAGTAGTCAATTCCGGGACGGATACTACGAGCAGTACTTC CASSQFRDGYYEQYF
18 TRBJ1-5 . TRBV4-1 . TGCGCCAGCAGCCAAGAGTGGTGGCAGCGCGACACTAATCAGCCCCAGCATTTT CASSQEWWQRDTNQPQHF
10 TRBJ2-4 many TRBV6-4 . TGTGCTCCCAGAAAGGTCATTCAGTACTTC CAPRKVIQYF
13 TRBJ2-5 few TRBV24-1 . TGTGCCACCAGTGATTATGGGGTGGAGACCCAGTACTTC CATSDYGVETQYF
17 TRBJ2-5 . TRBV4-1 TRBD1 TGCGCCAGCAGCCAAGATTCGACGGGACAGGGGCAGGGGACCCAGTACTTC CASSQDSTGQGQGTQYF
15 TRBJ2-1 . TRBV18 TRBD2 TGTGCCAGCTCACCTCCGGAGACTAGCTACGTTGAGCAGTTCTTC CASSPPETSYVEQFF
17 TRBJ1-1 . TRBV12-5 . TGTGCTAGTGGTTTATTAGGATACGGGTCGGTGAACACTGAAGCTTTCTTT CASGLLGYGSVNTEAFF
18 TRBJ2-1 . TRBV5-1 . TGCGCCAGCAGCTTGGAATTATCTCGGGGGGCGGTCTACAATGAGCAGTTCTTC CASSLELSRGAVYNEQFF
14 TRBJ2-7 . TRBV20-1 . TGCAGTGCTAGGGGGGACGGTGTCTCCTACGAGCAGTACTTC CSARGDGVSYEQYF
13 TRBJ2-1 once TRBV29-1 TRBD2 TGCAGCGATACGGCTAGCGGGGATGTTGAGCAGTTCTTC CSDTASGDVEQFF
12 TRBJ1-1 . TRBV9 . TGTGCCAGCAGCGTAAAAGGCGGCGAAGCTTTCTTT CASSVKGGEAFF
17 TRBJ1-2 . TRBV24-1 TRBD1 TGTGCCACCAGTGACCGCGGGACAGGGGACCCCTACTATGGCTACACCTTC CATSDRGTGDPYYGYTF
14 TRBJ2-1 many TRBV7-9 . TGTGCCAGCAGCTTAGGGGATAGGGCCTTTGAGCAGTTCTTC CASSLGDRAFEQFF
11 TRBJ2-5 . TRBV7-9 . TGTGCCAGCAGCTCTCAAGAGACCCGGTACTTC CASSSQETRYF
15 TRBJ1-5 many TRBV4-3 TRBD1 TGCGCCAGCAGCCAAGATGACAGGGTCAATCAGCCCCAGCATTTT CASSQDDRVNQPQHF
14 TRBJ2-7 . TRBV9 TRBD1 TGTGCCAGCAGCGTAGGGGACAGATCCTACGAGCAGTACTTC CASSVGDRSYEQYF
12 TRBJ2-1 . TRBV20-1 . TGCAGTGCTAGCGAAGTTGGCGATGAGCAGTTCTTC CSASEVGDEQFF
15 TRBJ1-2 . TRBV13 TRBD1 TGTGCCAGCAGCGCCTGGGGACAGGGAGACTATGGCTACACCTTC CASSAWGQGDYGYTF
15 TRBJ2-5 few TRBV4-2 . TGTGCCAGCAGCCAAGAAGGGGGTCCCCAAGAGACCCAGTACTTC CASSQEGGPQETQYF
15 TRBJ2-1 few TRBV4-1 . TGCGCCAGCAGCCAAGTAGGGGGTTCAGGCGATGAGCAGTTCTTC CASSQVGGSGDEQFF
15 TRBJ2-1 many TRBV27 . TGTGCCAGCAGTCCAATGGGGGGCTCGAGCGATGAGCAGTTCTTC CASSPMGGSSDEQFF
17 TRBJ1-5 . TRBV3-1 . TGTACCAGCAGCCAAGGATATCGCCCCTTCATAAATCAGCCCCAGCATTTT CTSSQGYRPFINQPQHF
15 TRBJ2-7 . TRBV12-3/TRBV12-4 TRBD2 TGTGCCAGCAGTCCGGGACTAGTCGTTGAGGACGAGCAGTACTTC CASSPGLVVEDEQYF
16 TRBJ2-1 many TRBV4-3 TRBD2 TGCGCCAGCAGCCAAGATCAGGCGGGAGGCTACAATGAGCAGTTCTTC CASSQDQAGGYNEQFF
11 TRBJ2-7 . TRBV6-5 . TGTGCCAGCCGATACTTGACGGAGCAGTACTTC CASRYLTEQYF
13 TRBJ2-1 many TRBV7-9 . TGTGCCAGCAGCTTAGTTAACCAACCTGAGCAGTTCTTC CASSLVNQPEQFF
16 TRBJ2-1 many TRBV5-6 . TGTGCCAGCAGCTCGTGGGCTAGAGGCTCCTACAATGAGCAGTTCTTC CASSSWARGSYNEQFF
12 TRBJ1-1 . TRBV12-3/TRBV12-4 TRBD1 TGTGCCAGCAGTGGGGGGACAGTTGAAGCTTTCTTT CASSGGTVEAFF